The clone carrying this T cell receptor (beta chain) has just a few counts. The data were obtained in a study of T-cell reconstitution after alpha-beta-depleted transplantation in children. The CDR3 totals 14 residues. CDR1 and CDR2 from the germline V gene are MGHDK and SYGVNS. V was pared by 4 bases and J by 2 bases, with 11 bases between. Researchers prepared the TCRbeta library using unique molecular identifiers, the study reports. From the PCR reads, TCRdb called clonotypes with MiXCR, one entry per CDR3 protein. The sample shows just over 350,000 distinct CDR3 sequences, about an eighth of them seen only once.

The source material was PBMCs, sampled from the stem cell graft. This chain links TRBV25-1 with TRBJ1-1, with a possible D match to TRBD1 (6 bases). This receptor was taken from a human donor who donated a stem cell graft to a child with Fanconi anemia. DNA of the CDR3: TGTGCCAGCAGTGGAGGGGGTTACAACACTGAAGCTTTCTTT. Translating it yields CASSGGGYNTEAFF. The variable domain in full, completed from reference TRBV25-1 and TRBJ1-1, reads EADIYQTPRYLVIGTGKKITLECSQTMGHDKMYWYQQDPGMELHLIHYSYGVNSTEKGDLSSESTVSRIRTEHFPLTLESARPSHTSQYLCASSGGGYNTEAFFGQGTRLTVV.